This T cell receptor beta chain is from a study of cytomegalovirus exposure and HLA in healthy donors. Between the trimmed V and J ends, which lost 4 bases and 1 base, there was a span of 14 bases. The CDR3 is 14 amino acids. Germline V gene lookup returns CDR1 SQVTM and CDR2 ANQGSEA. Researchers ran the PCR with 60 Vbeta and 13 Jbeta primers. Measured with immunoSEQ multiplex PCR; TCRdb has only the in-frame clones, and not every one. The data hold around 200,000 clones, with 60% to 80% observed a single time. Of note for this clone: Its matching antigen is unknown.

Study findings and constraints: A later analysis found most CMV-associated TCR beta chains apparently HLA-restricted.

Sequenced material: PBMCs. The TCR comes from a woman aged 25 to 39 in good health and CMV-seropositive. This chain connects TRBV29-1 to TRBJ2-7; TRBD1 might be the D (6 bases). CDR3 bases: TGCAGCGTTGGAACACTGGACAGTTCCTACGAGCAGTACTTC. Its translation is CSVGTLDSSYEQYF.